This T cell receptor (beta chain) stems from a study of T cell repertoires in cytomegalovirus infection. The overall study: It can be stated that public TCR beta signatures indicated CMV infection as well as a matching HLA type. Notes on the study in general: The cumulative frequency of public TCR beta families distinguished individuals who carried CMV together with the relevant HLA. It was HLA-C-restricted CMV-specific TCR beta clonotypes that dominated the response ex vivo.

V shed 0 bases and J 4 bases; nucleotides not matched to a gene: 1. The CDR3 consists of 14 residues. In germline, CDR1 is SGHVS, CDR2 FNYEAQ. MiXCR, applied by TCRdb to the reads, yields one record per CDR3 protein. The sample includes 150,000 to 200,000 distinct CDR3 sequences, 13% to 15% of them seen just once. This clonotype was recorded a few times. Antigen specificity is unknown. Sequenced material: PBMCs. The TCR sequence derives from a human donor in good health (CMV status not recorded). Some clones in this sample may be carry-over from other donors' samples. The chain joins TRBV7-6 to TRBJ2-5; the match to TRBD2 covers 8 bases. CDR3 protein: CASSLAAGGETQYF. The CDR3 DNA follows: TGTGCCAGCAGCTTAGCGGCGGGGGGAGAGACCCAGTACTTC. The whole variable domain, filled in from reference TRBV7-6 and TRBJ2-5, reads GAGVSQSPRYKVTKRGQDVALRCDPISGHVSLYWYRQALGQGPEFLTYFNYEAQQDKSGLPNDRFSAERPEGSISTLTIQRTEQRDSAMYRCASSLAAGGETQYFGPGTRLLVL.